The clone carrying this T cell receptor beta chain came up a few times. Its antigen is not identified. Germline trimming cut 3 bases from V and 3 bases from J; bases unmatched to any gene: 3. The CDR3 is 14 amino acids. Germline assignment: CDR1 KGHSH and CDR2 LQKENI. The sample belongs to a study of cytomegalovirus exposure and HLA in healthy donors. Overall study findings and caveats: Immune exposure data for these donors was limited to CMV serostatus. Investigators reported 150 to 200 TCR beta chains as tied to cytomegalovirus. Earlier findings revealed that most TCR beta V segments proved productive either about 87% or about 30% of the time. The authors confirmed in vitro that three CMV-associated chains were specific for CMV antigens.

It was with 60 Vbeta and 13 Jbeta primers that the PCR ran. Assay used: immunoSEQ multiplex PCR; TCRdb lists only in-frame clones, some missing. This table has about 180,000 clones, about 77% appearing once. The chain is built from TRBV18 and TRBJ1-1; 8 bases align to TRBD1. The sequencing sample was made of PBMCs. The TCR comes from a man aged 60-69 years in good health and CMV-seronegative. The CDR3 spells CASSPQGADTEAFF. Written as DNA, the CDR3 is TGTGCCAGCTCACCCCAGGGGGCCGACACTGAAGCTTTCTTT.